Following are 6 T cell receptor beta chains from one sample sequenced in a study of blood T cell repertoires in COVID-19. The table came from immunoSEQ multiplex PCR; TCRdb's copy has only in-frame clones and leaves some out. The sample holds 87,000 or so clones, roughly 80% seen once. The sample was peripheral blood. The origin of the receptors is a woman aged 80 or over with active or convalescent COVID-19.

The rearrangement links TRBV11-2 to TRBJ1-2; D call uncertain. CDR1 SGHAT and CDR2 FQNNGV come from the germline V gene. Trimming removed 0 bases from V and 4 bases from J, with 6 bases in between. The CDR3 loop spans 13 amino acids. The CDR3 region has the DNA TGTGCCAGCAGCTTAGACTTTCTCTATGGCTACACCTTC. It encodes CASSLDFLYGYTF.

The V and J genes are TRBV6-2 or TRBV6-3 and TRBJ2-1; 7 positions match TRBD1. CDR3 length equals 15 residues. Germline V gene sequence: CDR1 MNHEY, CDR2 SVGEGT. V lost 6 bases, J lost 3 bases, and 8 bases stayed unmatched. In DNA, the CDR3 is TGTGCCAGCAGCTTGACAGGGAGCAACTACAATGAGCAGTTCTTC. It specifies CASSLTGSNYNEQFF.

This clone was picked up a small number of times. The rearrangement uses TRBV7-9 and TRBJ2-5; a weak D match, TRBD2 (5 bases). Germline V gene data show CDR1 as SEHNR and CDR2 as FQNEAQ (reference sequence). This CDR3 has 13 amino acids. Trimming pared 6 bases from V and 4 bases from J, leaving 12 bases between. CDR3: CASSLHLAETQYF. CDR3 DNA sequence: TGTGCCAGCAGTCTTCACCTAGCAGAGACCCAGTACTTC.

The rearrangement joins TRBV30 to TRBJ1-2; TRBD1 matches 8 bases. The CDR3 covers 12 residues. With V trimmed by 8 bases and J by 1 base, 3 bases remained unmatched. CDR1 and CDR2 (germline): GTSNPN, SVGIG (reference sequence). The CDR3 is CAEGQGNYGYTF. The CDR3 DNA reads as TGTGCCGAAGGACAGGGTAACTATGGCTACACCTTC.

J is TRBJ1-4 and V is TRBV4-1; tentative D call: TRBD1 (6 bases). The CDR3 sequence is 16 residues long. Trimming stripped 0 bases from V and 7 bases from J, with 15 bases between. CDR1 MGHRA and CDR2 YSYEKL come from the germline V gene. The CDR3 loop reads CASSQDQNRVSEKLFF. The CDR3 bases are TGCGCCAGCAGCCAAGATCAGAACAGGGTATCTGAAAAACTGTTTTTT.

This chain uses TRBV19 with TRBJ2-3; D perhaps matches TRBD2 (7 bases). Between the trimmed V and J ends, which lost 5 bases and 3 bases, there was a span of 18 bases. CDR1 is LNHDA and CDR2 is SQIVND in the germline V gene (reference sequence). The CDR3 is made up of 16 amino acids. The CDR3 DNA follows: TGTGCCAGTAGTCCCGAGGGGGGGGGACTTACAGATACGCAGTATTTT. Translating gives CASSPEGGGLTDTQYF.